These T cell receptor beta chains were read from a single sample in a study of T-cell memory formation after mild COVID-19. TCRdb reanalysed the 5' RACE reads using MiXCR and keeps one entry per CDR3 protein. The sample lists 200,000 to 300,000 distinct CDR3 sequences, approximately 16% seen once, with 22% in the top ten. The sequenced sample was PBMCs or a T cell subset sorted from them (not recorded which). The receptor set was obtained from a man younger than 35 who had mild COVID-19 (a few samples of this study predate the infection). Cell type and time point are not known. CDR3s leave out the opening cysteine and the closing phenylalanine or tryptophan.

cdr3_aa	v_call	j_call
ASSLVSSGGYSGANVLT	TRBV5-1	TRBJ2-6
ASSFYGQGNTEAF	TRBV7-2	TRBJ1-1
ASSQDLEQGVYEQY	TRBV4-2	TRBJ2-7
ASSEPRVRREAF	TRBV2	TRBJ1-1
ASSYIDEQF	TRBV7-9	TRBJ2-1
ATSRDKRSPLH	TRBV15	TRBJ1-6
ASSRGQLNTEAF	TRBV7-9	TRBJ1-1
ASSGEDTGELF	TRBV6-4	TRBJ2-2
ASTMSRGFRTYTGELF	TRBV16	TRBJ2-2
ASSRDYTDTQY	TRBV11-2	TRBJ2-3
ASTNTRGPSSYNSPLH	TRBV19	TRBJ1-6
ASSLYRGGLEKLF	TRBV7-2	TRBJ1-4
ASSLEQGVDEQY	TRBV5-1	TRBJ2-7
ASSYSPLPVQF	TRBV6-2/TRBV6-3	TRBJ2-1
ASREIGTVQETQY	TRBV6-2/TRBV6-3	TRBJ2-5
ASRLAGFQETQY	TRBV5-1	TRBJ2-5
ASSQGATYGYT	TRBV4-3	TRBJ1-2
ASSWTGVYEQY	TRBV6-6	TRBJ2-7
ASNLTGFLDEQF	TRBV12-3/TRBV12-4	TRBJ2-1
ASSEGGAGDYEQY	TRBV10-1	TRBJ2-7
ASSPTEAGGNYEQY	TRBV9	TRBJ2-7
ARSPTAGRGYT	TRBV5-1	TRBJ1-2
ASSLEGRDNSPLH	TRBV7-9	TRBJ1-6
ASSSSPGHSYEQY	TRBV7-6	TRBJ2-7
ASSLFAAGRSYNEQF	TRBV7-2	TRBJ2-1
ASSVEGFAGTYEQY	TRBV3-1	TRBJ2-7
SARVQGWNEQF	TRBV20-1	TRBJ2-1
ASSIAPASGELF	TRBV5-1	TRBJ2-2
ASSYIHDTQY	TRBV6-2/TRBV6-3	TRBJ2-3
ATSTLRSGAF	TRBV15	TRBJ1-1
ATSRAGTPGNGYT	TRBV15	TRBJ1-2
ASSLRLAEVNEQF	TRBV7-3	TRBJ2-1
ASIGLAGARRY	TRBV2	TRBJ2-3
SARDWGSANTEAF	TRBV20-1	TRBJ1-1
ASSLVLSGNQPQH	TRBV7-8	TRBJ1-5
ASSLSAGTHQPQH	TRBV7-9	TRBJ1-5
ATSRDRGPTGELF	TRBV15	TRBJ2-2
ASSHYLRDINQPQH	TRBV28	TRBJ1-5
ASSQRQAAYNEQF	TRBV7-9	TRBJ2-1